This TCR beta chain was obtained from a study of shared clonotypes between healthy human individuals. At deep level, the assay was performed. Original processing methods: Junction-only sequences without quality scores were provided by ImmunoSEQ, so filtering was different. Assay used: immunoSEQ multiplex PCR; TCRdb lists only in-frame clones, some missing. For V, J and clone size, that table is used; D and trimming come from the DNA. The sample has hundreds of thousands of clones, around 73% seen once. V lost 9 bases and J lost 1; bases outside the gene matches: 8. The CDR3 loop spans 15 amino acids. Per germline, CDR1 MDHEN and CDR2 SYDVKM. Broader study findings: The generation probabilities recorded for non-shared clonotypes fell below those of clonotypes shared by all four donors.

On this clone itself: Its antigen remains unknown.

This clonotype was sampled from a woman in her 30s in good health. The genes are TRBV28 and TRBJ2-1, with 8 nucleotides matching TRBD2. Sequencing was carried out using memory CD4+ T cells sorted from blood. As to subset: CD45RA-negative fraction. CDR3 in amino acids: CASTKREWSYNEQFF. The CDR3, as DNA: TGTGCCAGTACCAAGCGGGAGTGGTCCTACAATGAGCAGTTCTTC.